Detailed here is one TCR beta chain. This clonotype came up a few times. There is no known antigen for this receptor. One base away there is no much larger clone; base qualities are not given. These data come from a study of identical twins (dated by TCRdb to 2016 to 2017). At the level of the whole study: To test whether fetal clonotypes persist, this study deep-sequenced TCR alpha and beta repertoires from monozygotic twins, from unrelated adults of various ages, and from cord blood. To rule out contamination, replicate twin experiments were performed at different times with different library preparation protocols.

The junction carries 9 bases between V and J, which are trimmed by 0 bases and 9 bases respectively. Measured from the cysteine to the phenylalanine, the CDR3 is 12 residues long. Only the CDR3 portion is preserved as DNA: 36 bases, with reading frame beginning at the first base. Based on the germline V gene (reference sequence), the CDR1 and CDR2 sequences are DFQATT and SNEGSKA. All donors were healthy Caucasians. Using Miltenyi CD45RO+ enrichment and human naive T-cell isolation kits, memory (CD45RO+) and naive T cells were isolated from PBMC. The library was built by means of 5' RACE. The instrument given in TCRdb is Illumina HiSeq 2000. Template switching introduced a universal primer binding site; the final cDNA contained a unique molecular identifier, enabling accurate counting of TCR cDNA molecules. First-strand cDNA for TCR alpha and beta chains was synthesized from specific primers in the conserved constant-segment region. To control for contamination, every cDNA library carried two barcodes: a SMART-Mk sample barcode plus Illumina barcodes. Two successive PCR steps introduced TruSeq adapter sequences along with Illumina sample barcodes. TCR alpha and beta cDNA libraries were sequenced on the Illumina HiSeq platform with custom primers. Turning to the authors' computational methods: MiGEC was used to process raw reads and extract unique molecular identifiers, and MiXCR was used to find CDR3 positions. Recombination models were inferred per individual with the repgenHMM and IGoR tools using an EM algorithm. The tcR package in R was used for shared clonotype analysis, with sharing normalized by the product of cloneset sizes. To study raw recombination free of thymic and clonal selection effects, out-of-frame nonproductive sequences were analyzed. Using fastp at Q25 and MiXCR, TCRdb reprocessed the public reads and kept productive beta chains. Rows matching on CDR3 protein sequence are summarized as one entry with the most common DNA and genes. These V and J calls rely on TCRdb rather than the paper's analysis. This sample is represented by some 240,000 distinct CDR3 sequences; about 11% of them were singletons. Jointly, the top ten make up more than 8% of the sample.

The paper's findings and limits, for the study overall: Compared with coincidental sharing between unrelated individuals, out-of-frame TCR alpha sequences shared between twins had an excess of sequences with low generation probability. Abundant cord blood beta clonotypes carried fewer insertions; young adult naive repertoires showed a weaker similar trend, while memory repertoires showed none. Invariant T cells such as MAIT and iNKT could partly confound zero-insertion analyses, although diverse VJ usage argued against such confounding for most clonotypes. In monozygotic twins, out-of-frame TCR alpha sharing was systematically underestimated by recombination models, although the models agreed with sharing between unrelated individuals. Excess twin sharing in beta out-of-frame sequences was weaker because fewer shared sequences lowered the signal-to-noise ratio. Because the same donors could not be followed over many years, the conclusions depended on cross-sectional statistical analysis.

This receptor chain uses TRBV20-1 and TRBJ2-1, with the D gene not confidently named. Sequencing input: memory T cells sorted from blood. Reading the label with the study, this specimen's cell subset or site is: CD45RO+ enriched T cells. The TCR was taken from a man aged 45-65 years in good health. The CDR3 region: CSAREGISEQFF. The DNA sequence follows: TGCAGTGCTAGAGAAGGGATCAGTGAGCAGTTCTTC.